This T cell receptor beta chain comes out of a study of blood T cells in healthy people across ages. Study-wide results and caveats: Percentage of naive T cells showed a strong correlation with TCR beta diversity.

The donors, all healthy, were Caucasians living in Russia, aged roughly 6 to 100. Every participating donor contributed roughly 9.6 milliliters of peripheral blood through a draw. Per the germline V gene, CDR1 is SGHRS and CDR2 is YFSETQ. The CDR3 loop spans 13 amino acids. V gave up 2 bases and J gave up 5 bases, with 8 bases separating them. Concerning this clonotype itself: Its antigen remains unknown.

Primers used in a second PCR of roughly 7 to 12 cycles were a sample-barcoded 5' primer and a J-beta primer mix. TCRdb used MiXCR to reprocess the 5' RACE reads, holding one entry per CDR3 protein. The sample lists hundreds of thousands of distinct CDR3 sequences, 45% to 60% seen once, with approximately 15% in the top ten. J is TRBJ2-1 and V is TRBV5-1; D remains ambiguous. Sequenced sample: blood. The sequence was collected from a woman at least 80 years old in good health. Written as DNA, the CDR3 is TGCGCCAGCAGCTTTCAGGTAAACAATGAGCAGTTCTTC. This translates into CASSFQVNNEQFF.